This entry describes one T cell receptor (beta chain). The antigen is undetermined. The entry originates in a study of chemoradiotherapy in HPV16-positive cancers. Whole-study context: Candidate HPV-specific clones and shared TCR motifs came from two HPV16-positive patients. Study findings and constraints: Candidate HPV-specific clones and E7-related TCR motifs grew in tumor during treatment. For HPV16-positive patients, expanding HPV-responsive T cells associated with longer recurrence-free survival.

Samples were taken several times over chemoradiotherapy. The CDR3 totals 16 residues. CDR1 and CDR2 (germline): SNHLY, FYNNEI. V shed 4 bases, J shed 2 bases, and the junction held 9 bases outside the gene matches. TCRdb keeps only in-frame clones here, not all; method: immunoSEQ multiplex PCR. Among roughly 9,800 clones listed, around 86% were seen once. Sequencing was performed on blood, taken from a patient who underwent chemoradiotherapy. The chain recombines TRBV2 with TRBJ2-7; TRBD1 matches at 9 bases. The clonotype comes from a human donor with HPV-associated anogenital cancer. The CDR3 sequence: CASSGTRDRATYEQYF. The DNA for the CDR3 is TGTGCCAGCAGTGGAACCCGGGACAGGGCAACCTACGAGCAGTACTTC.